The clone carrying this TCR beta chain is labeled as medium-sized. Its specificity is not known. The QIAseq Immune Repertoire TCR panel built the libraries from roughly 15 ng of total RNA. TCRdb fed the reads into MiXCR, producing one record per CDR3 protein. The repertoire holds about 2,000 distinct CDR3 sequences, with around 6.5% as singletons. These data belong to a study of circulating CD8 cells and anti-PD-1 response in melanoma. Overall study results and limits: Published repertoire comparisons used only baseline and M1 samples.

With V trimmed by 3 bases and J by 3 bases, 24 bases remained unmatched. The germline V gene encodes CDR1 SGHDT and CDR2 YYEEEE. The CDR3 runs to 21 residues. From live CD3+CD8+TCRalphabeta+ cells, four PD-1 and/or TIGIT subsets were sorted. The rearrangement links TRBV5-6 to TRBJ2-3, with 8 bases matching TRBD1. This specimen was CD8+ T cells from PBMCs, taken at baseline or after one month of anti-PD-1 therapy (not recorded which). The sequence derives from a human donor with melanoma. CDR3 loop: CASSSVGTGTGFHTRTDTQYF. The CDR3 bases are TGTGCCAGCAGCTCGGTGGGGACTGGGACAGGCTTTCACACCCGAACAGATACGCAGTATTTT. Full variable domain (missing parts from reference TRBV5-6 and TRBJ2-3): DAGVTQSPTHLIKTRGQQVTLRCSPKSGHDTVSWYQQALGQGPQFIFQYYEEEERQRGNFPDRFSGHQFPNYSSELNVNALLLGDSALYLCASSSVGTGTGFHTRTDTQYFGPGTRLTVL.